Reported below is one T cell receptor beta chain. This specimen belongs to a study of blood T cell repertoires in COVID-19. The overall study: Acute and convalescent COVID-19 specimens originated in the United States, Italy and Spain. PBMCs, B-cell-depleted T cells, or T cells provided the cDNA or gDNA that made up the material.

The V gene end was trimmed by 3 bases and the J gene end by 6 bases; junction bases not matched to a gene: 4. This CDR3 spans 13 amino acids. In the authors' methods: Reference gene primers were amplified, and this amplification served to estimate nucleated cell counts. Produced via immunoSEQ multiplex PCR; TCRdb's table is partial and in-frame only. The V and J calls and clone size are taken from that table; D and trimming were inferred from the DNA. The repertoire holds approximately 76,000 clones, with around 88% as singletons. Sequenced input: peripheral blood. The receptor comes from a man aged 30 to 45 with acute or convalescent COVID-19. The chain couples TRBV12-3 or TRBV12-4 to TRBJ2-5; 7 nucleotides align to TRBD1. CDR3 amino acids: CASSFRGRKTQYF. CDR3 DNA: TGTGCCAGCAGTTTTAGGGGGCGGAAGACCCAGTACTTC.